These 5 T cell receptor beta chains were all obtained from the same sample, sequenced in a study of control samples from healthy donors and cancer patients. Using immunoSEQ multiplex PCR, the repertoire was profiled, and TCRdb retains in-frame clones only, with some absent. This sample has 110,000 to 150,000 clones; more than 85% occur once, and the top ten carry approximately 9%. The specimen was blood. The receptors shown here come from a young woman in good health.

The chain employs TRBV10-2 and TRBJ1-5; tentative D call: TRBD1 (5 bases). The CDR3 has 13 residues. V was pared by 4 bases and J by 4 bases, with 8 bases between. Germline assignment: CDR1 WSHSY and CDR2 SAAADI. This CDR3 is CASSGGGNQPQHF. The CDR3 nucleotides are TGCGCCAGCAGTGGGGGGGGTAATCAGCCCCAGCATTTT.

This clone was seen a single time. The V call is TRBV11-2, the J call TRBJ2-2; D perhaps matches TRBD1 (5 bases). This CDR3 has 14 residues. The germline gives CDR1 SGHAT, CDR2 FQNNGV. Trimming shortened V by 3 bases and J by 4 bases, and 9 bases separated the two germline ends. The CDR3 DNA is TGTGCCAGCAGCTTCATTGGGGCCACCGGGGAGCTGTTTTTT. Amino acids: CASSFIGATGELFF.

The chain combines TRBV13 with TRBJ2-1; TRBD2 matches at 12 bases. V shed 5 bases and J 5 bases; nucleotides not matched to a gene: 4. The length of the CDR3 is 15 residues. CDR1 and CDR2 (germline): PRHDT, FYEKMQ (reference sequence). The CDR3 spells CASSKRTSGNNEQFF. For the CDR3, the DNA is TGTGCCAGCAGCAAGCGGACTAGCGGGAACAATGAGCAGTTCTTC.

This chain links TRBV6-1 with TRBJ1-1, with D possibly being TRBD1 (6 bases). There are 17 residues in the CDR3. Germline loops: CDR1 MNHNS, CDR2 SASEGT. Trimming shortened V by 2 bases and J by 2 bases, and 18 bases separated the two germline ends. This CDR3 is CASSEHFGRGVNTEAFF. The CDR3 DNA reads TGTGCCAGCAGTGAACATTTTGGGAGGGGGGTAAACACTGAAGCTTTCTTT.

The rearrangement uses TRBV6-5 and TRBJ1-1; D might be TRBD1 (5 bases). Germline CDR1 is MNHEY and CDR2 is SVGAGI. This CDR3 is built from 13 residues. With 6 bases removed from V and 6 bases from J, the gap between germline ends came to 14 bases. The chain's CDR3 is CASRNRRGSEAFF. The CDR3 nucleotides read TGTGCCAGCAGGAACCGGCGGGGGTCTGAAGCTTTCTTT.